Shown below are 20 T cell receptor beta chains from a single sample sequenced in a study of blood T cell repertoires in COVID-19. Here immunoSEQ multiplex PCR was the method, and the copy in TCRdb shows in-frame clones only, minus some. Among approximately 35,000 clones listed, roughly 84% were seen once. Sample: peripheral blood. These receptors were collected from a human donor in a cohort sampled during active COVID-19.

The chain recombines TRBV18 with TRBJ1-1; 7 bases are shared with TRBD1. Losses at the gene ends were 3 bases for V and 3 bases for J; bases not matched to a gene: 22. Germline CDR1 KGHSH, CDR2 LQKENI. The CDR3 extends over 20 amino acids. CDR3 in DNA: TGTGCCAGCTCACCGCAATATAGCCGATCGACAGGGTTCGAGGACACTGAAGCTTTCTTT. Encoded protein: CASSPQYSRSTGFEDTEAFF.

The genes are TRBV30 and TRBJ1-5; D uncertain. V shed 3 bases and J shed 0 bases, with 6 bases lying between them. Germline CDR1 is GTSNPN and CDR2 is SVGIG (reference sequence). The CDR3 runs 13 residues. The CDR3 region is CAWSLNSNQPQHF. The DNA for the CDR3 is TGTGCCTGGAGCCTAAATAGCAATCAGCCCCAGCATTTT.

The gene calls are TRBV11-2 and TRBJ2-7; 7 bases are shared with TRBD1. Trimming took 6 bases from V and 5 from J; bases not matched to a gene: 7. Germline V gives CDR1 SGHAT, CDR2 FQNNGV. This CDR3 has 13 residues. As DNA, the CDR3 is TGTGCCAGCAGACCGACAGGGAACAACGAGCAGTACTTC. Its protein product is CASRPTGNNEQYF. Combining the CDR3 with reference TRBV11-2 and TRBJ2-7 gives the whole variable domain EAGVAQSPRYKIIEKRQSVAFWCNPISGHATLYWYQQILGQGPKLLIQFQNNGVVDDSQLPKDRFSAERLKGVDSTLKIQPAKLEDSAVYLCASRPTGNNEQYFGPGTRLTVT.

This chain joins TRBV7-2 and TRBJ2-2; 10 positions match TRBD2. The germline V gene encodes CDR1 SGHTA and CDR2 FQGNSA. The V segment lost 5 bases and the J segment 0 bases; nucleotides outside the gene matches: 0. This CDR3 is 15 amino acids long. The CDR3, as DNA: TGTGCCAGCAGCACTAGCGGGGCGAACACCGGGGAGCTGTTTTTT. Its protein product is CASSTSGANTGELFF.

V is TRBV3-1 (or the pseudogene TRBV3-2) and J is TRBJ1-1; 12 bases fit TRBD1. Losses at the gene ends were 2 bases for V and 5 bases for J; bases not matched to a gene: 3. Germline V gene lookup returns CDR1 LGHDT and CDR2 YNNKEL (reference sequence). The CDR3 extends over 15 amino acids. DNA for the CDR3: TGTGCCAGCAGCCAACGGGACAGGGGGCGGACTGAAGCTTTCTTT. Protein: CASSQRDRGRTEAFF.

The rearrangement links TRBV18 to TRBJ2-3, with 11 nucleotides matching TRBD2. The V gene's germline CDR1 is KGHSH and CDR2 LQKENI. There are 15 residues in the CDR3. J was trimmed by 2 bases and V by 6 bases; bases with no gene match: 4. CDR3 region: CASSRTSGFTDTQYF. CDR3 nucleotide sequence: TGTGCCAGCTCCCGGACTAGCGGGTTCACAGATACGCAGTATTTT.

CDR3 bases: TGTGCCAGCTCACCGGGGCTACAAGAGACCCAGTACTTC. Translated: CASSPGLQETQYF. The V gene is TRBV18, the J gene TRBJ2-5; tentative D call: TRBD1 (5 bases). CDR3 length equals 13 residues. Trimming removed 3 bases from V and 2 bases from J, with 7 bases in between. The germline gives CDR1 KGHSH, CDR2 LQKENI.

This chain links TRBV5-5 with TRBJ2-7, with 8 bases fitting TRBD1. Germline V lookup: CDR1 SGHKS, CDR2 YYEKEE (reference sequence). CDR3 length equals 14 residues. V shed 3 bases and J 4 bases; nucleotides not matched to a gene: 6. CDR3 coding DNA: TGTGCCAGCAGCTACAGGGGGGTTGGGTACGAGCAGTACTTC. It codes for CASSYRGVGYEQYF.

The chain couples TRBV12-3 or TRBV12-4 to TRBJ1-5, with TRBD1 matching 8 bases. The ends lost 5 bases at V and 5 bases at J; junction bases unmatched: 2. The CDR3 sequence is 13 residues long. The CDR3 DNA reads as TGTGCCAGCAGTCAGACAGGGGATCAGCCCCAGCATTTT. This gives the protein CASSQTGDQPQHF.

The genes are TRBV5-5 and TRBJ1-5; possibly TRBD1 for D (5 bases). In germline, CDR1 is SGHKS, CDR2 YYEKEE (reference sequence). V was shortened by 4 bases and J by 0 bases, with 17 bases between the two germline ends. The CDR3 is 17 amino acids. Written as DNA, the CDR3 is TGTGCCAGCAGCCTGACTCAGGACATCCTTAGCAATCAGCCCCAGCATTTT. It translates to CASSLTQDILSNQPQHF.

CDR3 sequence: CSASTIGEDLGSTIYF. The CDR3 region has the DNA TGCAGTGCTAGTACCATCGGGGAGGATCTTGGGTCCACCATATATTTT. V usage is TRBV20-1 and J usage is TRBJ1-3; the D is unclear. Trimming took off 3 bases at V and 9 bases at J, with 24 bases between the two ends. There are 16 residues in the CDR3. Germline V gives CDR1 DFQATT, CDR2 SNEGSKA (reference sequence).

The chain couples TRBV7-9 to TRBJ2-2; 10 bases align to TRBD1. V shed 3 bases and J 6 bases; nucleotides not matched to a gene: 4. In germline, CDR1 is SEHNR, CDR2 FQNEAQ (reference sequence). The CDR3 sequence is 15 residues long. The CDR3 region has the DNA TGTGCCAGCAGCTTCGGACAGGGGGAAGCCGGGGAGCTGTTTTTT. Encoded protein: CASSFGQGEAGELFF.

This clone was seen only once. The chain couples TRBV3-1 (or the pseudogene TRBV3-2) to TRBJ1-1; perhaps TRBD1 as D (6 bases). Germline loops: CDR1 LGHDT, CDR2 YNNKEL (reference sequence). The CDR3 totals 13 residues. V dropped 4 bases and J dropped 5 bases, with 11 bases sitting between them. The CDR3 region is CASSRGGLTEAFF. The CDR3 DNA reads TGTGCCAGCAGCCGGGGGGGGCTTACTGAAGCTTTCTTT.

A single count supports this clone. This chain connects TRBV6-5 to TRBJ2-1; D possibly corresponds to TRBD2 (6 bases). Looked up from germline, CDR1 is MNHEY and CDR2 is SVGAGI. Trimming left V 3 bases short and J 5 bases short, with 11 bases between. The CDR3 extends over 14 amino acids. CDR3 nucleotides: TGTGCCAGCAGTTATGCCCCGGGGGACAATGAGCAGTTCTTC. Protein product: CASSYAPGDNEQFF.

This chain links TRBV9 with TRBJ2-1; D not resolved. With 0 bases removed from V and 3 bases from J, the gap between germline ends came to 10 bases. This CDR3 comprises 15 residues. Germline CDR1 is SGDLS and CDR2 is YYNGEE. The CDR3 DNA reads TGTGCCAGCAGCGTAGAACGGGTTAACTACAATGAGCAGTTCTTC. Residues: CASSVERVNYNEQFF.

V and J are TRBV5-1 and TRBJ1-6, with D unresolved. V shed 0 bases and J shed 9 bases, with 13 bases lying between them. The CDR3 totals 15 residues. Germline loops: CDR1 SGHRS, CDR2 YFSETQ. The CDR3 nucleotides are TGCGCCAGCAGCTTGGCAGGTCAGAACTTTTCACCCCTCCACTTT. Its protein is CASSLAGQNFSPLHF.

In this sample, this clone turned up once. This chain links TRBV19 with TRBJ1-2, with 8 nucleotides matching TRBD1. CDR3 size: 14 residues. The ends lost 6 bases at V and 3 bases at J; junction bases unmatched: 6. Germline lookup yields CDR1 LNHDA and CDR2 SQIVND (reference sequence). CDR3: CASSPDRVDYGYTF. Written as DNA, the CDR3 is TGTGCCAGTAGCCCGGACAGGGTCGACTATGGCTACACCTTC.

The chain links TRBV5-5 to TRBJ2-5; unclear D gene. This CDR3 spans 13 amino acids. The V gene lost 4 bases and the J gene lost 10 bases, with 17 bases spanning the gap. Germline V lookup: CDR1 SGHKS, CDR2 YYEKEE (reference sequence). This chain's CDR3 is CASSPAAPPGQYF. The DNA of the CDR3 is TGTGCCAGCAGCCCGGCGGCCCCGCCGGGCCAGTACTTC.

The chain couples TRBV3-1 (or the pseudogene TRBV3-2) to TRBJ1-4; TRBD1 might be the D (6 bases). V lost 4 bases and J lost 5, with 14 bases in between. The CDR3 extends over 15 amino acids. Germline values: CDR1 LGHDT, CDR2 YNNKEL (reference sequence). CDR3 DNA: TGTGCCAGCAGCCCCAAGGGGGTCTTAAATGAAAAACTGTTTTTT. Amino acid sequence: CASSPKGVLNEKLFF.

This chain connects TRBV6-5 to TRBJ1-5; TRBD1 is a possible D gene (5 bases). Trimming left V 7 bases short and J 7 bases short, with 17 bases between. CDR3 length: 14 residues. CDR1 and CDR2 from the germline V gene are MNHEY and SVGAGI. CDR3 sequence (DNA): TGTGCCAGCACGCGGGAAAAGGGACGGCAGCCCCAGCATTTT. Its translation: CASTREKGRQPQHF.